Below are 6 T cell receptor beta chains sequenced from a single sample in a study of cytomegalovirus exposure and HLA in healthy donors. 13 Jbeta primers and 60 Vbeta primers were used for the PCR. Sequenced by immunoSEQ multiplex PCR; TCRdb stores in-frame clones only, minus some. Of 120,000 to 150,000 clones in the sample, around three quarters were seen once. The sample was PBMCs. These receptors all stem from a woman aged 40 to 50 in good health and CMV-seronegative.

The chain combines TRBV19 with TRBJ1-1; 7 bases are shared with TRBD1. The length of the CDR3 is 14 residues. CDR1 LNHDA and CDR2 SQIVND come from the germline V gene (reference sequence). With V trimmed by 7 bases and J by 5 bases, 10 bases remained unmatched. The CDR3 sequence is CASTQDRPGTEAFF. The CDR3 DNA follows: TGTGCCAGTACCCAGGACAGGCCGGGGACTGAAGCTTTCTTT.

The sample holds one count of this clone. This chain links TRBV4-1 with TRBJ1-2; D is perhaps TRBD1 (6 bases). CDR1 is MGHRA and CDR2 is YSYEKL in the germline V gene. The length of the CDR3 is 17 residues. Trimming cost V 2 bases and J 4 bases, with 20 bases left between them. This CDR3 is CASSQSDSSTASYGYTF. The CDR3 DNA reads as TGCGCCAGCAGCCAATCGGACAGCTCTACGGCTTCCTATGGCTACACCTTC.

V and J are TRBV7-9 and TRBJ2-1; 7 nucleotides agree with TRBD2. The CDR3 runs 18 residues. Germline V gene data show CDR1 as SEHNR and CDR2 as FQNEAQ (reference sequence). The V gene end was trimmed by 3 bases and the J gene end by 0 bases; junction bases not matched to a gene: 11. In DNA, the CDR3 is TGTGCCAGCAGCTTCAGAACACGCGGGGGTAACTCCTACAATGAGCAGTTCTTC. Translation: CASSFRTRGGNSYNEQFF. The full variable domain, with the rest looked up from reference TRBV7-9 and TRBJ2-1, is DTGVSQNPRHKITKRGQNVTFRCDPISEHNRLYWYRQTLGQGPEFLTYFQNEAQLEKSRLLSDRFSAERPKGSFSTLEIQRTEQGDSAMYLCASSFRTRGGNSYNEQFFGPGTRLTVL.

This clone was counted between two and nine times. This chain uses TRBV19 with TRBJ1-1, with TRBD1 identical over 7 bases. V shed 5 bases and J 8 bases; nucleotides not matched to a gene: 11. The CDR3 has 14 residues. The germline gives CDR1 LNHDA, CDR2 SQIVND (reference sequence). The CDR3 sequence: CASSLLTGPWEAFF. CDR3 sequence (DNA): TGTGCCAGTAGTCTGTTGACAGGGCCCTGGGAAGCTTTCTTT.

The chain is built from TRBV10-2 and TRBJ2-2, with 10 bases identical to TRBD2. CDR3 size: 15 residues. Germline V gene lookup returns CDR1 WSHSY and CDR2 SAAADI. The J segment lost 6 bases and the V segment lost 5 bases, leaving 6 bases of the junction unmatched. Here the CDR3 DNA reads TGCGCCAGCAGTCTAGCGGGAGAACTATCCGGGGAGCTGTTTTTT. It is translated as CASSLAGELSGELFF.

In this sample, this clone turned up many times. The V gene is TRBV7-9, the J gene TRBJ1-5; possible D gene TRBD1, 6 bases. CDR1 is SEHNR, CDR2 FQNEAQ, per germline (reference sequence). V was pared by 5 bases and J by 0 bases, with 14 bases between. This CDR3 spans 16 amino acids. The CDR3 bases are TGTGCCAGCAGCCCGCCTTGGACAGATAGCAATCAGCCCCAGCATTTT. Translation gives CASSPPWTDSNQPQHF.